This T cell receptor beta chain was observed in a study of T cell responses to AZD1222 COVID-19 vaccine. Sequencing was performed with immunoSEQ multiplex PCR; in TCRdb, only in-frame clones are kept and a portion is missing. The table includes about 130,000 clones, roughly 92% detected once. Deletions cut 3 bases from V and 10 bases from J, with 16 bases between. This CDR3 contains 15 residues. Germline V gene sequence: CDR1 KGHSH, CDR2 LQKENI. The material sequenced was peripheral blood, taken on day 0 of AZD1222 vaccination. The rearrangement joins TRBV18 to TRBJ1-6; TRBD1 is a possible D gene (5 bases). This clonotype was obtained from an adult in good health. The CDR3 DNA reads TGTGCCAGCTCACCCGGACGACCCGGGGACTCACCCCTCCACTTT. As protein: CASSPGRPGDSPLHF.